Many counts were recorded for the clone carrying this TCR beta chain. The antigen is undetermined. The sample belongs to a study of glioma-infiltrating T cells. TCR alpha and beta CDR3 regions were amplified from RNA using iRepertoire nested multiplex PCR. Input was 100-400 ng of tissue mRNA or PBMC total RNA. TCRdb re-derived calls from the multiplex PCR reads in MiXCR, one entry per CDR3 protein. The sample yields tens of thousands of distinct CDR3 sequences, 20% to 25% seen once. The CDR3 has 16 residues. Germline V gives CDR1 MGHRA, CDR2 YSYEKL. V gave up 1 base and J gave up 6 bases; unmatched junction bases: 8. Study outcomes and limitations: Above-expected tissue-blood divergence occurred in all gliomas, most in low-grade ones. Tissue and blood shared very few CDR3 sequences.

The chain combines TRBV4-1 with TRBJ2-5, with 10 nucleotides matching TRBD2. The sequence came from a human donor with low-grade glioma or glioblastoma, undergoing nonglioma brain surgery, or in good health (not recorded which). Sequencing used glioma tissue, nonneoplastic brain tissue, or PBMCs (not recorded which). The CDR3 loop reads CASSQVPAGGQKTQYF. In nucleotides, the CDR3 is TGCGCCAGCAGCCAAGTACCAGCGGGGGGGCAGAAGACCCAGTACTTC.